The rows below give T cell receptor beta chains drawn from one sample of a study of blood T cell repertoires in COVID-19. Data came from immunoSEQ multiplex PCR; TCRdb stores just in-frame clones and leaves some out. The sample records approximately 140,000 clones, 70% to 90% being singletons. What was sequenced was peripheral blood. The receptors originated from a human donor in a cohort sampled during active COVID-19. Each CDR3 is given with its conserved first and last residue. Each record gives: J gene, CDR3 length, V gene, D gene, CDR3 protein. D genes are given only for firm matches.

J gene: TRBJ2-7; CDR3 length: 15; V gene: TRBV9; D gene: NA; CDR3 protein: CASSVDSHRGYEQYF
J gene: TRBJ1-2; CDR3 length: 12; V gene: TRBV3-1/TRBV3-2; D gene: NA; CDR3 protein: CASSHQGGGYTF
J gene: TRBJ2-7; CDR3 length: 14; V gene: TRBV7-8; D gene: TRBD2; CDR3 protein: CASSPRLAAYEQYF
J gene: TRBJ1-1; CDR3 length: 16; V gene: TRBV5-6; D gene: NA; CDR3 protein: CASSLGPRVADTEAFF
J gene: TRBJ2-3; CDR3 length: 14; V gene: TRBV9; D gene: NA; CDR3 protein: CASSVAQYTDTQYF
J gene: TRBJ2-1; CDR3 length: 14; V gene: TRBV18; D gene: TRBD1; CDR3 protein: CASSPGTGSNEQFF
J gene: TRBJ2-7; CDR3 length: 15; V gene: TRBV3-1/TRBV3-2; D gene: NA; CDR3 protein: CASSQGSYPSYEQYF
J gene: TRBJ2-5; CDR3 length: 13; V gene: TRBV7-6; D gene: NA; CDR3 protein: CASSAPQLETQYF
J gene: TRBJ2-3; CDR3 length: 14; V gene: TRBV27; D gene: NA; CDR3 protein: CASAGRWGTDTQYF
J gene: TRBJ2-5; CDR3 length: 15; V gene: TRBV7-9; D gene: NA; CDR3 protein: CASSLGPRRPETQYF
J gene: TRBJ1-4; CDR3 length: 15; V gene: TRBV19; D gene: NA; CDR3 protein: CASSIGIRLDEKLFF
J gene: TRBJ2-2; CDR3 length: 16; V gene: TRBV6-4; D gene: TRBD1; CDR3 protein: CASRGQGGVDTGELFF
J gene: TRBJ2-5; CDR3 length: 17; V gene: TRBV5-4; D gene: TRBD2; CDR3 protein: CASSSVGTSGAWGTQYF
J gene: TRBJ2-3; CDR3 length: 15; V gene: TRBV30; D gene: NA; CDR3 protein: CAWSIGTSVTDTQYF
J gene: TRBJ1-2; CDR3 length: 12; V gene: TRBV6-5; D gene: NA; CDR3 protein: CASTYRVDGYTF
J gene: TRBJ2-3; CDR3 length: 17; V gene: TRBV4-2; D gene: TRBD1; CDR3 protein: CASSQDSWDRGPDTQYF
J gene: TRBJ1-2; CDR3 length: 14; V gene: TRBV24-1; D gene: TRBD1; CDR3 protein: CATSDPGTVYGYTF
J gene: TRBJ2-7; CDR3 length: 15; V gene: TRBV6-1; D gene: TRBD1; CDR3 protein: CASSEGGRGLGEQYF
J gene: TRBJ1-5; CDR3 length: 15; V gene: TRBV2; D gene: TRBD1; CDR3 protein: CASSVGQGSGQPQHF
J gene: TRBJ2-7; CDR3 length: 13; V gene: TRBV5-5; D gene: NA; CDR3 protein: CASNLVSSYEQYF
J gene: TRBJ2-7; CDR3 length: 11; V gene: TRBV2; D gene: NA; CDR3 protein: CASGDTYEQYF
J gene: TRBJ2-1; CDR3 length: 15; V gene: TRBV5-1; D gene: TRBD2; CDR3 protein: CASSFQRGAYNEQFF
J gene: TRBJ1-5; CDR3 length: 17; V gene: TRBV4-1; D gene: TRBD1; CDR3 protein: CASSQGRDREWNQPQHF
J gene: TRBJ1-1; CDR3 length: 14; V gene: TRBV11-2; D gene: NA; CDR3 protein: CASSSLRVLTEAFF
J gene: TRBJ1-1; CDR3 length: 15; V gene: TRBV4-3; D gene: TRBD1; CDR3 protein: CASSLRQGGNTEAFF
J gene: TRBJ2-7; CDR3 length: 14; V gene: TRBV7-9; D gene: NA; CDR3 protein: CASSSTDSLYEQYF
J gene: TRBJ1-1; CDR3 length: 15; V gene: TRBV5-4; D gene: NA; CDR3 protein: CASRREPSVATEAFF
J gene: TRBJ2-1; CDR3 length: 15; V gene: TRBV5-1; D gene: TRBD2; CDR3 protein: CASSLGSGGAFEQFF
J gene: TRBJ2-3; CDR3 length: 16; V gene: TRBV11-2; D gene: TRBD2; CDR3 protein: CASSFVAGLATDTQYF
J gene: TRBJ2-2; CDR3 length: 14; V gene: TRBV10-3; D gene: TRBD1; CDR3 protein: CATRDRGNTGELFF
J gene: TRBJ1-5; CDR3 length: 14; V gene: TRBV10-1; D gene: TRBD1; CDR3 protein: CASSHDRGLQPQHF
J gene: TRBJ1-5; CDR3 length: 12; V gene: TRBV30; D gene: TRBD1; CDR3 protein: CATGQGWQPQHF